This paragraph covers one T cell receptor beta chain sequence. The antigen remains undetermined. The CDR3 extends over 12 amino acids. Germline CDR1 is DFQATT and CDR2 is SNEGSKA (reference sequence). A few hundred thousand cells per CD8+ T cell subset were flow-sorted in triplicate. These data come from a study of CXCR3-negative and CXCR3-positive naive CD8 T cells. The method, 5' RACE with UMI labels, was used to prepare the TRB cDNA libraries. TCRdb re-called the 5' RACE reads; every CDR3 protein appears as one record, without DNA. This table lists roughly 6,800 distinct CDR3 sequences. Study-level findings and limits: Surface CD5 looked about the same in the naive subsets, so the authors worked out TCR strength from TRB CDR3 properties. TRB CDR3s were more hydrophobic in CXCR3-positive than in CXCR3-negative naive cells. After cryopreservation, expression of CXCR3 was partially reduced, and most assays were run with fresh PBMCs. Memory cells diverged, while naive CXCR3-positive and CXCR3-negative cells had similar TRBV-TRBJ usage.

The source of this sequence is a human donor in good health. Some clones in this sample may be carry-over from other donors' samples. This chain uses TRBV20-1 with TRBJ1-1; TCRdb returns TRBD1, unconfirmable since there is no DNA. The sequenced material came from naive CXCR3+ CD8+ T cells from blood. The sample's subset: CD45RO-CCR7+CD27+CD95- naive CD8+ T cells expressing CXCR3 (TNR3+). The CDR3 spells CSATDRDTEAFF.